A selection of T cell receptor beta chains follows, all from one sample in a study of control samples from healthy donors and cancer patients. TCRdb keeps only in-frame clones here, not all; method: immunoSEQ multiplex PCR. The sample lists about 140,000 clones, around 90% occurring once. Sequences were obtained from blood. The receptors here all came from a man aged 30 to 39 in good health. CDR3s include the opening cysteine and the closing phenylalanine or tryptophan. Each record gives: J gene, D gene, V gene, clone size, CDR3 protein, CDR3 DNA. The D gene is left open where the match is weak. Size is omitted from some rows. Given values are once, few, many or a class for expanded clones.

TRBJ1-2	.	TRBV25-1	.	CASSESGRDGYTF	TGTGCCAGCAGTGAATCAGGGAGGGATGGCTACACCTTC
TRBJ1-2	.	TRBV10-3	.	CAISVSSGDYGYTF	TGTGCCATCAGTGTATCCTCGGGTGACTATGGCTACACCTTC
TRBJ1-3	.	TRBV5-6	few	CASSLPGTGNTIYF	TGTGCCAGCAGCTTACCGGGAACGGGGAACACCATATATTTT
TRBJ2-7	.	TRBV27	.	CASRRDLGSSYEQYF	TGTGCCAGCAGGCGCGATTTGGGGTCCTCCTACGAGCAGTACTTC
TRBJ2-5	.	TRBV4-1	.	CASSQEWARETQYF	TGCGCCAGCAGCCAAGAATGGGCCCGAGAGACCCAGTACTTC
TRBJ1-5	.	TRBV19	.	CASSGDSISNQPQHF	TGTGCCAGTAGTGGAGACAGTATTAGCAATCAGCCCCAGCATTTT
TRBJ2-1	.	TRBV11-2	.	CASSLENEQFF	TGTGCCAGCAGCTTAGAGAATGAGCAGTTCTTC
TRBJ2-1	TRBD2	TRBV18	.	CASSRTSGYNEQFF	TGTGCCAGCTCACGGACTAGCGGGTACAATGAGCAGTTCTTC
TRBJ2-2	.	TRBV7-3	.	CASSRVANTGELFF	TGTGCCAGCAGCCGAGTCGCGAACACCGGGGAGCTGTTTTTT
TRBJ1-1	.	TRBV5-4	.	CASSSSGADTEAFF	TGTGCCAGCAGCTCTTCGGGAGCTGACACTGAAGCTTTCTTT
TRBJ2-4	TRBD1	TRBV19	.	CASSKGQGENIQYF	TGTGCCAGTAGTAAGGGACAGGGCGAAAACATTCAGTACTTC
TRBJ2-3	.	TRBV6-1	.	CASSAHGGPRTDTQYF	TGTGCCAGCAGTGCCCACGGAGGGCCGAGGACAGATACGCAGTATTTT
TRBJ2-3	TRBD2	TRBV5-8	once	CASRRTGTSGNTDTQYF	TGTGCCAGCAGGCGTACCGGGACTAGCGGGAACACAGATACGCAGTATTTT
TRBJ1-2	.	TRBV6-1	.	CASSERNYGYTF	TGTGCCAGCAGTGAACGTAACTATGGCTACACCTTC
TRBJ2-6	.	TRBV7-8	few	CASRLTSGANVLTF	TGTGCCAGCAGACTTACCTCTGGGGCCAACGTCCTGACTTTC
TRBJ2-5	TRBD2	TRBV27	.	CASSPLAGRLGETQYF	TGTGCCAGCAGCCCACTAGCGGGAAGACTGGGAGAGACCCAGTACTTC
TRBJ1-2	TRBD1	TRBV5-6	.	CASSPGQGGYTF	TGTGCCAGCAGCCCGGGACAGGGTGGCTACACCTTC
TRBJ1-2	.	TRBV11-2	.	CASSPDGGAGGYTF	TGTGCCAGCAGCCCGGACGGGGGGGCGGGAGGCTACACCTTC
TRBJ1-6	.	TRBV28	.	CASSFSTGWYSPLHF	TGTGCCAGCAGTTTCTCAACCGGGTGGTATTCACCCCTCCACTTT
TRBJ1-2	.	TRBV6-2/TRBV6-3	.	CASSLQSIYGYTF	TGTGCCAGCAGCCTACAGAGTATCTATGGCTACACCTTC
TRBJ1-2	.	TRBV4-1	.	CASSQGTATNYGYTF	TGCGCCAGCAGCCAAGGGACAGCTACTAACTATGGCTACACCTTC
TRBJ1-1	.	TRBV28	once	CASSLLRTEAFF	TGTGCCAGCAGTTTATTGAGGACTGAAGCTTTCTTT
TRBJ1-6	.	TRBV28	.	CASSLPVGGRGIRVSVSPLHF	TGTGCCAGCAGCCTTCCTGTAGGTGGCAGGGGCATCCGGGTTTCGGTCTCACCCCTCCACTTT
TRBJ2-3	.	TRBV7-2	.	CASSLVLQWEFGQYF	TGTGCCAGCAGCTTAGTACTGCAATGGGAGTTTGGGCAGTATTTT
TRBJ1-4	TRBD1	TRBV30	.	CAWSGRGQGRREKLFF	TGTGCCTGGAGCGGCCGAGGACAGGGTCGGAGGGAAAAACTGTTTTTT
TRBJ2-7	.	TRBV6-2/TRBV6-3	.	CASSYGPHITYEQYF	TGTGCCAGCAGTTACGGCCCCCATATCACTTACGAGCAGTACTTC
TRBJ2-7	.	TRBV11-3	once	CASSPAYEQYF	TGTGCCAGCAGCCCCGCCTACGAGCAGTACTTC
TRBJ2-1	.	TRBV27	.	CASSPTYNEQFF	TGTGCCAGCAGTCCCACTTACAATGAGCAGTTCTTC
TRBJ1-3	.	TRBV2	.	CASSDSRDVGNTIYF	TGTGCCAGCAGTGACTCCCGGGACGTCGGAAACACCATATATTTT
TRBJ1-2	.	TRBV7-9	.	CASSLGTGRGGYGYTF	TGTGCCAGCAGCTTAGGAACCGGGAGGGGCGGGTATGGCTACACCTTC
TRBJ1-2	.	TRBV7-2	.	CASTTNYGYTF	TGTGCCAGCACAACCAACTATGGCTACACCTTC
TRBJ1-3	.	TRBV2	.	CASNPTISGNTIYF	TGTGCCAGCAACCCGACAATCTCTGGAAACACCATATATTTT
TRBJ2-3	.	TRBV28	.	CASSDNTDTQYF	TGTGCCAGCAGTGACAACACAGATACGCAGTATTTT
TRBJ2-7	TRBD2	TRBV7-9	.	CASSPGTSGERQQYF	TGTGCCAGCAGTCCAGGGACTAGCGGGGAAAGGCAGCAGTACTTC
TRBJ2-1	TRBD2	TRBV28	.	CATRAGTYNEQFF	TGTGCCACCCGAGCGGGAACCTACAATGAGCAGTTCTTC
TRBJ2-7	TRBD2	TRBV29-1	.	CSVPGGTHPYEQYF	TGCAGCGTCCCGGGAGGGACCCACCCCTACGAGCAGTACTTC
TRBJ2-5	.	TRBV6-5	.	CASGDQETQYF	TGTGCCAGCGGAGACCAAGAGACCCAGTACTTC
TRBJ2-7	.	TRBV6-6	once	CASSYSNRYEQYF	TGTGCCAGCAGTTACTCGAATAGATACGAGCAGTACTTC
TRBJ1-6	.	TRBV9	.	CASSLEQPYNSPLHF	TGTGCCAGCAGCCTAGAACAGCCTTATAATTCACCCCTCCACTTT
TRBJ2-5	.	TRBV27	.	CASRALGQETQYF	TGTGCCAGCCGCGCCCTTGGCCAAGAGACCCAGTACTTC
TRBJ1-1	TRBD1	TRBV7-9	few	CASSRDSTEAFF	TGTGCCAGCAGCAGGGACAGCACTGAAGCTTTCTTT
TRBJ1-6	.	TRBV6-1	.	CASSEEEGISPLHF	TGTGCCAGCAGTGAAGAGGAGGGTATCTCACCCCTCCACTTT
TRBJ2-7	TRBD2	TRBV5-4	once	CASSPGTSAYEQYF	TGTGCCAGCAGCCCCGGGACTAGCGCCTACGAGCAGTACTTC
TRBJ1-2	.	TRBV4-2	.	CASSQVFRGQPGYTF	TGTGCCAGCAGCCAAGTCTTCCGGGGGCAGCCTGGCTACACCTTC
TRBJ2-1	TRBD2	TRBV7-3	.	CASSGTSGNEQFF	TGTGCCAGCAGCGGGACTAGCGGCAATGAGCAGTTCTTC
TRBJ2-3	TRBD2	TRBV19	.	CASNSSGRVRVTLGPPNTQYF	TGTGCCAGTAACTCTAGCGGGAGGGTCCGCGTTACATTAGGCCCACCGAATACGCAGTATTTT
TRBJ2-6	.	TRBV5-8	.	CASSLGIHSGANVLTF	TGTGCCAGCAGCTTGGGAATTCACTCTGGGGCCAACGTCCTGACTTTC
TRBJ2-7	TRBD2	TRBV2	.	CASTPISSGGGGEQYF	TGTGCCAGCACCCCGATCTCTAGCGGGGGCGGAGGCGAGCAGTACTTC
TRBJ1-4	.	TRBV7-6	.	CASSLVGRNNEKLFF	TGTGCCAGCAGCTTAGTGGGACGGAATAATGAAAAACTGTTTTTT
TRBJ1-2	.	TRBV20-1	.	CSASFRGGYGYTF	TGCAGTGCTAGTTTCAGGGGTGGTTATGGCTACACCTTC
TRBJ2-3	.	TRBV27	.	CASSKRPGPTSTDTQYF	TGTGCCAGCAGTAAAAGGCCCGGGCCAACTAGCACAGATACGCAGTATTTT
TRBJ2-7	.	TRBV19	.	CASSMGLRGRSYEQYF	TGTGCCAGTAGTATGGGTTTGCGGGGGCGCTCCTACGAGCAGTACTTC